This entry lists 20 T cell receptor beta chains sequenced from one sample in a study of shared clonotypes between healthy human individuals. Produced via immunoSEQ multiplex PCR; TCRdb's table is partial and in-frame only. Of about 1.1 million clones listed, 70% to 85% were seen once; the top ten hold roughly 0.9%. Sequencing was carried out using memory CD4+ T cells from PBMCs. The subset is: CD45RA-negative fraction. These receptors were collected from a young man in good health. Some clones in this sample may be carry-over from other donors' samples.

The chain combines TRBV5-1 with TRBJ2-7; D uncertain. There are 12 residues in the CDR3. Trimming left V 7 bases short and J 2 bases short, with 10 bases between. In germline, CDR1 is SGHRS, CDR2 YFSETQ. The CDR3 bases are TGCGCCAGCCCAAGGACGGCCTACGAGCAGTACTTC. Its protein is CASPRTAYEQYF.

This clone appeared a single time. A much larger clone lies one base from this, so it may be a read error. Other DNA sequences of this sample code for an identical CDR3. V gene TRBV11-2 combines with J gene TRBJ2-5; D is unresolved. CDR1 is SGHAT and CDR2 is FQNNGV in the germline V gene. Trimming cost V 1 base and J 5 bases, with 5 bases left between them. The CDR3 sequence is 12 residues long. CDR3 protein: CASSLVAETQYF. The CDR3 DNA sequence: TGTGCCAGCAGCTTAGTGGCGGAGACCCAGTACTTC.

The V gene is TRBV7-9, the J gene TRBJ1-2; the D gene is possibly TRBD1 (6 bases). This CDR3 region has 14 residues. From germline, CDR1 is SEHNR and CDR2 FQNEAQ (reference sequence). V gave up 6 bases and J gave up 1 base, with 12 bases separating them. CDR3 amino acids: CASRLTGFNYGYTF. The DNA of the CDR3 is TGTGCCAGCAGACTAACAGGGTTTAACTATGGCTACACCTTC.

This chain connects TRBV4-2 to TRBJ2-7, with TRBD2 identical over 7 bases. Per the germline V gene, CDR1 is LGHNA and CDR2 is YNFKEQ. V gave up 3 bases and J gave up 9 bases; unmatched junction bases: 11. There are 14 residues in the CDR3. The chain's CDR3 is CASSQDGGSTRQYF. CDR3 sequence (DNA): TGTGCCAGCAGCCAGGACGGGGGGTCTACGAGGCAGTACTTC.

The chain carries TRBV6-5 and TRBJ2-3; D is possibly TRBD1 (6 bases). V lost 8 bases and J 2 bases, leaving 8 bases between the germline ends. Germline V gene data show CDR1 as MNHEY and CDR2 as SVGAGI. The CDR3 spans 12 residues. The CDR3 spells CASRDTTDTQYF. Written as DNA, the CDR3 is TGTGCCAGCCGGGACACCACAGATACGCAGTATTTT.

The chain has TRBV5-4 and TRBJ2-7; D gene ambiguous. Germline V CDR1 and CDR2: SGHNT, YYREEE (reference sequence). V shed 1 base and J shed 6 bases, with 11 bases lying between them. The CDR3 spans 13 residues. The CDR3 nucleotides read TGTGCCAGCAGCTTGTATCACTTGCCCGAGCAGTACTTC. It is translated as CASSLYHLPEQYF.

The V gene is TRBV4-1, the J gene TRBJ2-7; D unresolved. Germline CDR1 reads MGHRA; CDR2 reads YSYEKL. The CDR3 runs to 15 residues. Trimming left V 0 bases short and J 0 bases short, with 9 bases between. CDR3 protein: CASSQDGRSSYEQYF. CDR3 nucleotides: TGCGCCAGCAGCCAAGACGGGCGGTCCTCCTACGAGCAGTACTTC.

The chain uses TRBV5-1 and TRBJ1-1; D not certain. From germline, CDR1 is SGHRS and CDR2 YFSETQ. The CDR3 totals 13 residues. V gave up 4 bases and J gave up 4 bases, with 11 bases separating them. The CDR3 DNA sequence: TGCGCCAGCAGCCCCCTCAAGGGCACTGAAGCTTTCTTT. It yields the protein CASSPLKGTEAFF.

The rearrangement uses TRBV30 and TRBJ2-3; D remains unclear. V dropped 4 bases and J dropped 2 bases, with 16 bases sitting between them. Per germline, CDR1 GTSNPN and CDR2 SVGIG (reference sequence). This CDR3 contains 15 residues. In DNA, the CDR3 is TGTGCCTGGACCCCCCCGGCGGTTTTCACAGATACGCAGTATTTT. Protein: CAWTPPAVFTDTQYF. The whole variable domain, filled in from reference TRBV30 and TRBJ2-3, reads SQTIHQWPATLVQPVGSPLSLECTVEGTSNPNLYWYRQAAGRGLQLLFYSVGIGQISSEVPQNLSASRPQDRQFILSSKKLLLSDSGFYLCAWTPPAVFTDTQYFGPGTRLTVL.

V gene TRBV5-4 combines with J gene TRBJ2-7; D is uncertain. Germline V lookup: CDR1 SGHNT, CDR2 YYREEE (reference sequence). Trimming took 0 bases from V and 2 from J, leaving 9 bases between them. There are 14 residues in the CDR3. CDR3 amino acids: CASSLVPGAYEQYF. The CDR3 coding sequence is TGTGCCAGCAGCTTGGTTCCAGGTGCCTACGAGCAGTACTTC.

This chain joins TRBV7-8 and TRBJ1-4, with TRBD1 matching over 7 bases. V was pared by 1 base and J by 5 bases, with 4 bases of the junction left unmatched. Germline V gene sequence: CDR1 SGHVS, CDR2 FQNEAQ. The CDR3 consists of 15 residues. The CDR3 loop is CASSLDGTANEKLFF. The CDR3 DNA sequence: TGTGCCAGCAGCTTAGATGGGACAGCAAATGAAAAACTGTTTTTT.

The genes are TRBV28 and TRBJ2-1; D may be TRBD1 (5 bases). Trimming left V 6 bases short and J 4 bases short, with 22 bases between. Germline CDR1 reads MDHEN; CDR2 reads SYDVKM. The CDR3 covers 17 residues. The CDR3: CASRTPPGRDGYNEQFF. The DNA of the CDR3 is TGTGCCAGCAGGACCCCACCGGGCAGGGATGGGTACAATGAGCAGTTCTTC.

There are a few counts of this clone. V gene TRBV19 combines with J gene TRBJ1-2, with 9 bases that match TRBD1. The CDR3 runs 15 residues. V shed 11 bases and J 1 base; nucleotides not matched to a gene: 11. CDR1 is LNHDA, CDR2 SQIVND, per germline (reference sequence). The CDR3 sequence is CAVRVLDRGNYGYTF. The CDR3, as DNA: TGTGCCGTCAGAGTTTTGGACAGGGGTAACTATGGCTACACCTTC.

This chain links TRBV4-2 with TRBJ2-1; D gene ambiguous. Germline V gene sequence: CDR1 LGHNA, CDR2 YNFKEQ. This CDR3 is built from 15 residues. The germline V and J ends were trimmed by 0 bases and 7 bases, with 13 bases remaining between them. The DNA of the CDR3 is TGTGCCAGCAGCCAAGATCGAAACCCTTGGAATGAGCAGTTCTTC. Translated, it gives CASSQDRNPWNEQFF.

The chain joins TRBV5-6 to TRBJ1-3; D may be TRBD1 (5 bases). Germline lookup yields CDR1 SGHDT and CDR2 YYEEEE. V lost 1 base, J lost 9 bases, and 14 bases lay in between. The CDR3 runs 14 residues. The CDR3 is CASSLRGIRSTIYF. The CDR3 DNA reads TGTGCCAGCAGCTTGAGGGGTATCCGGAGCACCATATATTTT.

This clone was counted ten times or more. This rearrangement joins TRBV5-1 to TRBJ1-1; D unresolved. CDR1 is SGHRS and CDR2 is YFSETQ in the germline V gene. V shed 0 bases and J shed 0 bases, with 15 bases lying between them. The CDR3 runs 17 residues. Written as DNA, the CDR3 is TGCGCCAGCAGCTTGGCCCCCACAAGAACAATGAACACTGAAGCTTTCTTT. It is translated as CASSLAPTRTMNTEAFF. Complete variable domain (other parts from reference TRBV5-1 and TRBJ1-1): KAGVTQTPRYLIKTRGQQVTLSCSPISGHRSVSWYQQTPGQGLQFLFEYFSETQRNKGNFPGRFSGRQFSNSRSEMNVSTLELGDSALYLCASSLAPTRTMNTEAFFGQGTRLTVV.

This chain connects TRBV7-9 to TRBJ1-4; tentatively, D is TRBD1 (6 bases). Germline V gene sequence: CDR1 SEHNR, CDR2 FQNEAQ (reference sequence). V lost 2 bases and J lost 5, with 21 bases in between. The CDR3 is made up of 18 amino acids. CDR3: CASSLKGGTQRGNEKLFF. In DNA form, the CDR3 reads TGTGCCAGCAGCTTAAAGGGGGGCACCCAACGAGGGAATGAAAAACTGTTTTTT.

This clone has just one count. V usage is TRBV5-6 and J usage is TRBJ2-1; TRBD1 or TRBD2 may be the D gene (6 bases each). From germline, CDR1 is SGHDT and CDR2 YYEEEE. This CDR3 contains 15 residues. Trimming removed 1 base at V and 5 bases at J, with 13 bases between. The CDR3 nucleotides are TGTGCCAGCAGCTTGCGGGGGCGCCCGGACAATGAGCAGTTCTTC. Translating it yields CASSLRGRPDNEQFF.

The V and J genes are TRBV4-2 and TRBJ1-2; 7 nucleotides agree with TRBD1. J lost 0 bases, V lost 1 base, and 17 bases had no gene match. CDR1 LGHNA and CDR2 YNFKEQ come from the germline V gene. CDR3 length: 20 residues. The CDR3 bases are TGTGCCAGCAGCCAAGTGATGGCCCTGACAGGGCGACCTTCTAACTATGGCTACACCTTC. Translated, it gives CASSQVMALTGRPSNYGYTF.

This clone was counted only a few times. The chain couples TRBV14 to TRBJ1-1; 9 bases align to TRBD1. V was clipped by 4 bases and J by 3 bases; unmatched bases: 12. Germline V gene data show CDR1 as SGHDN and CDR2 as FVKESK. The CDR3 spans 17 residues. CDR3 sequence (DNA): TGTGCCAGCAGCCCGTACAGGGGGCGACGGGGGGACACTGAAGCTTTCTTT. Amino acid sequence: CASSPYRGRRGDTEAFF.